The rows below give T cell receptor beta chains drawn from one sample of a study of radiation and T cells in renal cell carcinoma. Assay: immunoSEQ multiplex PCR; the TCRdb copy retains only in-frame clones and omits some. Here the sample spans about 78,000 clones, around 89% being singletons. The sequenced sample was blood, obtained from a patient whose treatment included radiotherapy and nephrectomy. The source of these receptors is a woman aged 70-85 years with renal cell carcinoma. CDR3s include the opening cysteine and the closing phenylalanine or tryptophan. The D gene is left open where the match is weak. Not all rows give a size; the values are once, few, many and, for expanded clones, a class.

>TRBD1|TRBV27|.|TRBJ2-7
TGTGCCAGCTCCCGACAGGGGACCTCCTACGAGCAGTACTTC
CASSRQGTSYEQYF
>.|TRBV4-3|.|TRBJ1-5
TGCGCCAGCAGCCAAGGAAGGGATCAGCCCCAGCATTTT
CASSQGRDQPQHF
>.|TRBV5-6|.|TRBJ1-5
TGTGCCAGCAGCCGGACTGCGAATCAGCCCCAGCATTTT
CASSRTANQPQHF
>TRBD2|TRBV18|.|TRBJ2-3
TGTGCCAGCTCACGGACTAGCGGGGAGATTAGCACAGATACGCAGTATTTT
CASSRTSGEISTDTQYF
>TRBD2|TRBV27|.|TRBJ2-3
TGTGCCAGCAGTCCCACTAGCGGAGCTAGCACAGATACGCAGTATTTT
CASSPTSGASTDTQYF
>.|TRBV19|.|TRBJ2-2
TGTGCCAGTAGTGCCGCTCACAGGGGAGGCACCGGGGAGCTGTTTTTT
CASSAAHRGGTGELFF
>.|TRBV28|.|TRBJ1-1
TGTGCCAGCAGTTCTGGGACCAGATCCGACACTGAAGCTTTCTTT
CASSSGTRSDTEAFF
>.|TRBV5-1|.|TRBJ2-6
TGCGCCAGCAGCTTTGGCCCCCAGGGGTTGTCCTCTGGGGCCAACGTCCTGACTTTC
CASSFGPQGLSSGANVLTF
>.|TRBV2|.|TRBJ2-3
TGTGCCAGCAGTGAGCTCATGACGGATACGCAGTATTTT
CASSELMTDTQYF
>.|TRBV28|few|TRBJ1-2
TGTGCCAGCAACGAGGAGAGTGGCTACACCTTC
CASNEESGYTF
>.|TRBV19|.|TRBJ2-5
TGTGCCAGTAGTTTTCGGACAAAACAAGAGACCCAGTACTTC
CASSFRTKQETQYF
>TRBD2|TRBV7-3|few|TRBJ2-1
TGTGCCAGCAGCCTCGAGGGGACTACCTACAATGAGCAGTTCTTC
CASSLEGTTYNEQFF
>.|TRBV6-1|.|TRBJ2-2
TGTGCCAGCAGAGAATGGGGACCCGGGGAGCTGTTTTTT
CASREWGPGELFF
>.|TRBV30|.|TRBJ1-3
TGTGCCTGGATGGCAGTTTACTCTGGAAACACCATATATTTT
CAWMAVYSGNTIYF
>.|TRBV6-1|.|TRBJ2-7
TGTGCCAGCACTAAAGGAGGGCCCTACGAGCAGTACTTC
CASTKGGPYEQYF
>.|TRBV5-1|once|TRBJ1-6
TGCGCCAGCAGCCAACCCGGGACGGACATCTATAATTCACCCCTCCACTTT
CASSQPGTDIYNSPLHF
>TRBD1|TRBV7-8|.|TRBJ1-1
TGTGCCAGCAGCTTACGGAGGGGGCAGGGTATTACTGAAGCTTTCTTT
CASSLRRGQGITEAFF
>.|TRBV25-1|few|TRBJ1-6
TGTGCCAGCAGTGAATACCAGCATAATTCACCCCTCCACTTT
CASSEYQHNSPLHF
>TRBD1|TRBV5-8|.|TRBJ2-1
TGTGCCAGCAGCTTAAGAAAGGGGGCGGTTGGTGAGCAGTTCTTC
CASSLRKGAVGEQFF
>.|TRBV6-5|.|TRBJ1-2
TGTGCCAGCAGCCCTACAGGGAATGGCTACACCTTC
CASSPTGNGYTF
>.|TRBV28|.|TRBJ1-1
TGTGCCAGCACCACGGGGGTGGGAGCTTTCTTT
CASTTGVGAFF
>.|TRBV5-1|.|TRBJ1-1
TGCGCCAGCAGCTTGAGAGGTTACACTGAAGCTTTCTTT
CASSLRGYTEAFF
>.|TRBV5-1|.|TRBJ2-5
TGCGCCAGCAGCTTGGACCTTGGCTATGGGGAGACCCAGTACTTC
CASSLDLGYGETQYF
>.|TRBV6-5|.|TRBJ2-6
TGTGCCAGCAGCCCAACAGGGTCCGGGGCCAACGTCCTGACTTTC
CASSPTGSGANVLTF
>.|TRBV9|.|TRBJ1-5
TGTGCCAGCAGCGTAGGGGTGAATCAGCCCCAGCATTTT
CASSVGVNQPQHF
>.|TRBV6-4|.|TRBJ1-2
TGTGCCAGCAGTGACTCGGAAGGTCATGGCTACACCTTC
CASSDSEGHGYTF
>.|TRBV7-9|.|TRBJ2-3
TGTGCCAGCAGCTTAGTGGACAATACGCAGTATTTT
CASSLVDNTQYF
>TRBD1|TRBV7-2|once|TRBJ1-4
TGTGCCAGCAGCTACCTGCCGGGACAGGGTAATGAAAAACTGTTTTTT
CASSYLPGQGNEKLFF
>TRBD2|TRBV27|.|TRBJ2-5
TGTGCCAGCAGTTTACGAACTAGCGGGGGCGCCTTTCAAGAGACCCAGTACTTC
CASSLRTSGGAFQETQYF
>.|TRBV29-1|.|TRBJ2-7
TGCAGCGGTACAGGGTCCTACGAGCAGTACTTC
CSGTGSYEQYF
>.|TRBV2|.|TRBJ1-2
TGTGCCAGCAGTGAAAGGGAGAAGGCCTATGGCTACACCTTC
CASSEREKAYGYTF
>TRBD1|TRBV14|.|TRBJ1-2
TGTGCCAGCAGCCAAGAACCGGGACAGCACTATGGCTACACCTTC
CASSQEPGQHYGYTF
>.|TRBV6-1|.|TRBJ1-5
TGTGCCAGCAGTGAAGCGAGCCCCGGGGCGAACAATCAGCCCCAGCATTTT
CASSEASPGANNQPQHF
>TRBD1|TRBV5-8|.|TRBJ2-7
TGTGCCAGCAGCCTTGGGACAGGTCCGGCGGCGTACGAGCAGTACTTC
CASSLGTGPAAYEQYF
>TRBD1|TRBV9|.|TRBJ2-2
TGTGCCAGCAGCGTCGGGACAGGGGGTAACGGGGAGCTGTTTTTT
CASSVGTGGNGELFF
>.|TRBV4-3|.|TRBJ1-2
TGCGCCAGCAGCCCCAATCGGGGGGTAGTTAACTATGGCTACACCTTC
CASSPNRGVVNYGYTF
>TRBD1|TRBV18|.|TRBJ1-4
TGTGCCAGCTCACCACTTGTTGGACAGGGGAATGAAAAACTGTTTTTT
CASSPLVGQGNEKLFF
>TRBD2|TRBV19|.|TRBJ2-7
TGTGCCAGTAGTATACCGGGGGGCTACGAGCAGTACTTC
CASSIPGGYEQYF
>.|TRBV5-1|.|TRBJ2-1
TGCGCCAGCAGCTTCAGTGGGTTGGACAATGAGCAGTTCTTC
CASSFSGLDNEQFF
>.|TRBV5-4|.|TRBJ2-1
TGTGCCAGCAGCTCTAGGATTCCCTCCTACAATGAGCAGTTCTTC
CASSSRIPSYNEQFF
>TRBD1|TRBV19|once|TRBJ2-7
TGTGCCAGTAGTACCCAGACAGGGGGTGTATACGAGCAGTACTTC
CASSTQTGGVYEQYF
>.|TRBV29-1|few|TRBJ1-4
TGCAGCGTTGTGAACTGGGGAAGTGAAAAACTGTTTTTT
CSVVNWGSEKLFF
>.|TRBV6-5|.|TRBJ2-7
TGTGCCAGCACTGGAAGACCAGGCGAGCAGTACTTC
CASTGRPGEQYF
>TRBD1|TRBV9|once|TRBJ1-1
TGTGCCAGCAGCGTAAACCGGGACAGGGGGCTGGACACTGAAGCTTTCTTT
CASSVNRDRGLDTEAFF
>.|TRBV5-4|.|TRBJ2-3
TGTGCCAGCAGTCCTGGGGCGGGGAGTATCACAGATACGCAGTATTTT
CASSPGAGSITDTQYF
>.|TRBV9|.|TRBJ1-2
TGTGCCAGCAGCCCTGGGCCAGGGGATGGCTACACCTTC
CASSPGPGDGYTF
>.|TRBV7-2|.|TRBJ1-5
TGTGCCAGCAGCCGGGGGGGGGTACAGCCCCAGCATTTT
CASSRGGVQPQHF
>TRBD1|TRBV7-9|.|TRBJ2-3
TGTGCCAGCAGCTTAGCTAACAGGGGTCATACGCAGTATTTT
CASSLANRGHTQYF
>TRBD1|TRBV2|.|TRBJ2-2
TGTGCCAGCACCGACAGGGGGAGGAGGACCGGGGAGCTGTTTTTT
CASTDRGRRTGELFF
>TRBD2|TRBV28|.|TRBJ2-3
TGTGCCAGCAGCGCGGGGGGGCGCACAGATACGCAGTATTTT
CASSAGGRTDTQYF
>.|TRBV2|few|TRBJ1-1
TGTGCCAGCAGTGAAGGGCAGACTGAAGCTTTCTTT
CASSEGQTEAFF
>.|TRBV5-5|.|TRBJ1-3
TGTGCCAGCAGCTCAGGGGTGGAAAACACCATATATTTT
CASSSGVENTIYF
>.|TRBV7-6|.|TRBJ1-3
TGTGCCAGCAGCTTAGGATCGGGGGCCGGCTCTGGAAACACCATATATTTT
CASSLGSGAGSGNTIYF
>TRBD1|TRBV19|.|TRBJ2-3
TGTGCCAGTAGCGAGACAGGGACAGATACGCAGTATTTT
CASSETGTDTQYF